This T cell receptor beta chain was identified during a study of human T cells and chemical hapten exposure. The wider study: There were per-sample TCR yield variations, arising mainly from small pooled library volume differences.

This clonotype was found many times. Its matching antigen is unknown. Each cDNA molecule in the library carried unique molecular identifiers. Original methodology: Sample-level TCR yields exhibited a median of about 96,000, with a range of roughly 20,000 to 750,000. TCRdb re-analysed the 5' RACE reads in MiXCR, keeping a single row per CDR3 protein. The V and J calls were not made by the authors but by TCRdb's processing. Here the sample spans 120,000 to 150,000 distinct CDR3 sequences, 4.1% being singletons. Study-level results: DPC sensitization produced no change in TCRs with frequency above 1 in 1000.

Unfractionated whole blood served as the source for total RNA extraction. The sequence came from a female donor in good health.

The CDR3 DNA reads as TGTGCCAGCAGCGTCGGACAGGCTACAGAGACCCAGTACTTC. Amino acid sequence: CASSVGQATETQYF. V gene TRBV9 combines with J gene TRBJ2-5, with TRBD1 matching 7 bases. The CDR3 runs 14 residues. Germline V CDR1 and CDR2: SGDLS, YYNGEE. V lost 2 bases, J lost 4 bases, and 5 bases stayed unmatched.